This TCR beta chain was obtained from a study of blood T cell repertoires in COVID-19. Study background: The origin of the acute and convalescent COVID-19 samples was the United States, Italy and Spain.

Clones were sequenced by immunoSEQ multiplex PCR, and TCRdb holds only the in-frame ones, with some missing. The sample contains 200,000 or so clones, roughly 80% of which appear only once. V dropped 4 bases and J dropped 11 bases, with 8 bases sitting between them. CDR1 and CDR2 from the germline V gene are KGHDR and SFDVKD. This CDR3 spans 11 amino acids. The chain has TRBV24-1 and TRBJ1-5; no reliable D call. This TCR was sampled from a woman younger than 45 with acute or convalescent COVID-19. Sequencing was carried out using peripheral blood. The CDR3, as DNA: TGTGCCACCAGTGAAGGGAGAGCCCAGCATTTT. It is translated as CATSEGRAQHF.